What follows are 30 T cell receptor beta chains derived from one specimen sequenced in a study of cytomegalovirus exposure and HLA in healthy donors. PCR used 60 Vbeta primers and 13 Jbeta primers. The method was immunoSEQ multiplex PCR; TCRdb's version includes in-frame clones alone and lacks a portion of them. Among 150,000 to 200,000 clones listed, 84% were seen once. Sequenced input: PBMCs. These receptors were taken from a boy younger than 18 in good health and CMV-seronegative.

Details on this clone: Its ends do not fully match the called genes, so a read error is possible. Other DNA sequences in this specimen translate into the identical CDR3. DNA for the CDR3: TGCGCTAGCAGCGCTCTGACAGGACGAGGAGACACTGAAGCTTTCTTT. As protein: CASSALTGRGDTEAFF. The V call is TRBV5-1, the J call TRBJ1-1; tentatively, D is TRBD1 (6 bases). This CDR3 contains 16 residues. In germline, CDR1 is SGHRS, CDR2 YFSETQ.

The chain's CDR3 is CASSLVGPRANEQFF. The CDR3 bases are TGTGCCAGCAGCTTAGTGGGGCCTAGAGCGAATGAGCAGTTCTTC. V is TRBV7-2 and J is TRBJ2-1, with D maybe TRBD1 (5 bases). The CDR3 consists of 15 residues. Trimming cost V 1 base and J 7 bases, with 14 bases left between them. Per the germline V gene, CDR1 is SGHTA and CDR2 is FQGNSA.

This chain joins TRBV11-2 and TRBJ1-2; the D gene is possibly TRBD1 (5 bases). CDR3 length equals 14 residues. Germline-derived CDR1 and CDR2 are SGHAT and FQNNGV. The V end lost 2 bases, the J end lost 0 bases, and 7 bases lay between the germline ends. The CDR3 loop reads CASSLWGANYGYTF. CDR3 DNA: TGTGCCAGCAGCTTATGGGGGGCTAACTATGGCTACACCTTC.

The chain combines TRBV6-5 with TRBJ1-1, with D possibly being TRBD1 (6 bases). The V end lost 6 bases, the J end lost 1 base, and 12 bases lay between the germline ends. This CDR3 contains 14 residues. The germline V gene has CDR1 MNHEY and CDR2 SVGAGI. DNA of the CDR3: TGTGCCAGCAGAGACAGGAGAACGAACACTGAAGCTTTCTTT. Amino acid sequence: CASRDRRTNTEAFF.

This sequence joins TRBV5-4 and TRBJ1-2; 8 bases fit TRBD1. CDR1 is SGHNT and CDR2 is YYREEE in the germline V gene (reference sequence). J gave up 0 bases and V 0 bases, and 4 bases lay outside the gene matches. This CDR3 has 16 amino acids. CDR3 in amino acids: CASSLAAGQANYGYTF. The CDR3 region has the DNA TGTGCCAGCAGCTTGGCTGCGGGACAGGCTAACTATGGCTACACCTTC.

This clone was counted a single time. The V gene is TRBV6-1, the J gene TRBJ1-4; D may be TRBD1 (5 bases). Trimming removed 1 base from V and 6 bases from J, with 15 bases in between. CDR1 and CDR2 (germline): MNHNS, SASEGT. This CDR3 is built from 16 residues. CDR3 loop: CASSEVRGTVYEKLFF. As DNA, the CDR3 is TGTGCCAGCAGTGAAGTTCGGGGGACCGTGTATGAAAAACTGTTTTTT.

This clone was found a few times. In DNA, the CDR3 is TGTGCCAGCAGTTTATTGGGGGGGGCGAACACTGAAGCTTTCTTT. It yields the protein CASSLLGGANTEAFF. This chain connects TRBV27 to TRBJ1-1, with D tentatively TRBD1 (6 bases). Germline V gives CDR1 MNHEY, CDR2 SMNVEV (reference sequence). This CDR3 has 15 amino acids. Between the trimmed V and J ends, which lost 1 base and 1 base, there was a span of 10 bases.

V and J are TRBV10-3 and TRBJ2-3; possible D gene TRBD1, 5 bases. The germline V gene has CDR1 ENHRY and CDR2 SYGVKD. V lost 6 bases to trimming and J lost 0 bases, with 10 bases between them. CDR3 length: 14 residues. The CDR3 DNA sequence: TGTGCCATCAGAGGGGCCTTTAGCACAGATACGCAGTATTTT. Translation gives CAIRGAFSTDTQYF.

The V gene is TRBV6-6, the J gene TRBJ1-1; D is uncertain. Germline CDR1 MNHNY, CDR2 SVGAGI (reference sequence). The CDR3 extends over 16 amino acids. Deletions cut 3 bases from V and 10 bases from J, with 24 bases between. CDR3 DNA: TGTGCCAGCAGTTATTCCCCTGGAGGCAGCCGGGCGGCAGCTTTCTTT. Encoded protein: CASSYSPGGSRAAAFF.

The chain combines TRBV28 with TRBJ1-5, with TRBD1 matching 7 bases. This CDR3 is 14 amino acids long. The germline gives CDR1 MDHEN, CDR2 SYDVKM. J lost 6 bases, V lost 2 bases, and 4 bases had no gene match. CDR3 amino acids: CASSLETGTQPQHF. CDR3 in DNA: TGTGCCAGCAGTTTAGAGACAGGGACTCAGCCCCAGCATTTT.

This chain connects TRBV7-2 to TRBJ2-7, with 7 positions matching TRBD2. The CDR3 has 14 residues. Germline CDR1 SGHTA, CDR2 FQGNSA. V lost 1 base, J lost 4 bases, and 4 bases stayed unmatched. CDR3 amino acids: CASSLVSGSYEQYF. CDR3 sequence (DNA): TGTGCCAGCAGCTTAGTTAGCGGGTCGTACGAGCAGTACTTC.

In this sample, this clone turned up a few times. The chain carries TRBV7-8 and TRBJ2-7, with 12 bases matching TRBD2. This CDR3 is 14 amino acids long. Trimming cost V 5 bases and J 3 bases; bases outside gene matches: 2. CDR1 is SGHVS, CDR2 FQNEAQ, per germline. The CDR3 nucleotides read TGTGCCAGCAGCGCGACTAGCGGGAGCTACGAGCAGTACTTC. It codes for CASSATSGSYEQYF.

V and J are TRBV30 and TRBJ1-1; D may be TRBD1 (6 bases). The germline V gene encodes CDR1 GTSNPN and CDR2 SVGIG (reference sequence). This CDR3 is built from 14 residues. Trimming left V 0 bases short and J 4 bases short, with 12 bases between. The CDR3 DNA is TGTGCCTGGAGTGTAGGGGGACGGGTCACTGAAGCTTTCTTT. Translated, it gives CAWSVGGRVTEAFF. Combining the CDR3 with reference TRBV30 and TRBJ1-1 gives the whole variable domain SQTIHQWPATLVQPVGSPLSLECTVEGTSNPNLYWYRQAAGRGLQLLFYSVGIGQISSEVPQNLSASRPQDRQFILSSKKLLLSDSGFYLCAWSVGGRVTEAFFGQGTRLTVV.

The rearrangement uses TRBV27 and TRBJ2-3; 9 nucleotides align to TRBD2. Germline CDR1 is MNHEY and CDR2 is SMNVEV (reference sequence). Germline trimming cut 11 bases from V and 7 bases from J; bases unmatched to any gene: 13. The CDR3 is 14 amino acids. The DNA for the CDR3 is TGTGCCCGCCCTCGGCTAGCGGGGTCTAATACGCAGTATTTT. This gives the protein CARPRLAGSNTQYF.

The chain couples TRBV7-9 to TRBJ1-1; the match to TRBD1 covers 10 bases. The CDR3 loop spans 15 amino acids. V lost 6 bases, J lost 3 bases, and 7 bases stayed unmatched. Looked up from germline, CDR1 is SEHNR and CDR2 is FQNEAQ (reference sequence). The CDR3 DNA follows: TGTGCCAGCAGGAGGGACAGGGGAATGGACACTGAAGCTTTCTTT. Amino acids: CASRRDRGMDTEAFF.

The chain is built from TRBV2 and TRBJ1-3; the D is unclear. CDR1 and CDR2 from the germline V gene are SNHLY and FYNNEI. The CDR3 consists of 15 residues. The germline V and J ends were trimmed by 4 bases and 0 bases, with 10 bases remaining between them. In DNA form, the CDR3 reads TGTGCCAGCAGTGCGGAGACTATCTCTGGAAACACCATATATTTT. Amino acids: CASSAETISGNTIYF.

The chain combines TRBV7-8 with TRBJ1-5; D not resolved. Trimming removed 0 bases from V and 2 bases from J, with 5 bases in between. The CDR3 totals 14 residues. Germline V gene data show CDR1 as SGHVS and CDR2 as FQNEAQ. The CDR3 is CASSLAGRNQPQHF. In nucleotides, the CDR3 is TGTGCCAGCAGCTTAGCGGGCCGCAATCAGCCCCAGCATTTT.

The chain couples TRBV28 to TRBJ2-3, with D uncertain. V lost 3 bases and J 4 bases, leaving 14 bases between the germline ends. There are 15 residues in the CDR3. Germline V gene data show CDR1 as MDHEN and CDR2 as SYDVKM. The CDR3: CASSFSRSVSDTQYF. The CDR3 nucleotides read TGTGCCAGCAGTTTTTCTAGAAGTGTCTCAGATACGCAGTATTTT. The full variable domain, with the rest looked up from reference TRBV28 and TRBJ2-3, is DVKVTQSSRYLVKRTGEKVFLECVQDMDHENMFWYRQDPGLGLRLIYFSYDVKMKEKGDIPEGYSVSREKKERFSLILESASTNQTSMYLCASSFSRSVSDTQYFGPGTRLTVL.

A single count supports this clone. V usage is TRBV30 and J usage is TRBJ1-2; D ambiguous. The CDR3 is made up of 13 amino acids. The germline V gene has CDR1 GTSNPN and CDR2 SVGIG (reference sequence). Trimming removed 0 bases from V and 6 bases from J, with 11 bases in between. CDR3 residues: CAWSVRRVNGYTF. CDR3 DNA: TGTGCCTGGAGTGTACGCCGAGTTAATGGCTACACCTTC.

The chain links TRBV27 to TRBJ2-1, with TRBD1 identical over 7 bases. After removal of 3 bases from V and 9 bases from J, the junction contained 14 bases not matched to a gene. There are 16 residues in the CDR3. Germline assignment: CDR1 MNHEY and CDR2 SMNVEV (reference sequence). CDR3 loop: CASSFMRGRLYGEQFF. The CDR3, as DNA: TGTGCCAGCAGTTTTATGAGGGGGCGCCTGTATGGTGAGCAGTTCTTC.

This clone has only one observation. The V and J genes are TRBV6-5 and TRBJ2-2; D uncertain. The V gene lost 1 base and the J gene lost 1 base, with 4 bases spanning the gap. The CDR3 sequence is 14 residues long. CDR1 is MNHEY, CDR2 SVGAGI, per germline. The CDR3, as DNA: TGTGCCAGCAGTTACTACTGGAACACCGGGGAGCTGTTTTTT. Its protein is CASSYYWNTGELFF.

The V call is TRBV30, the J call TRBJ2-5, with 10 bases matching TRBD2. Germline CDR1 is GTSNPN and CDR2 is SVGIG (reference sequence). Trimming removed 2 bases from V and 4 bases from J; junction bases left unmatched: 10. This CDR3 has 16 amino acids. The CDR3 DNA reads TGTGCCTGGAGTAGAGTCACTAGCGGGGTTGCAGAGACCCAGTACTTC. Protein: CAWSRVTSGVAETQYF.

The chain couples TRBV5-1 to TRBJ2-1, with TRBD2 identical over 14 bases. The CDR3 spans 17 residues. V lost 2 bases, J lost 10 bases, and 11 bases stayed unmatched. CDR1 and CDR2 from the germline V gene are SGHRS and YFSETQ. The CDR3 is CASSLNPGTSGGAEQFF. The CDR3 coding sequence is TGCGCCAGCAGCTTAAACCCCGGGACTAGCGGGGGAGCCGAGCAGTTCTTC.

The CDR3 here is CASASGGAEEQFF. In nucleotides, the CDR3 is TGTGCCAGCGCTAGCGGGGGGGCGGAGGAGCAGTTCTTC. The chain uses TRBV6-1 and TRBJ2-1; 12 bases line up with TRBD2. Per the germline V gene, CDR1 is MNHNS and CDR2 is SASEGT. The length of the CDR3 is 13 residues. The junction had 6 bases not matched to a gene; V was cut back by 8 bases and J by 10 bases.

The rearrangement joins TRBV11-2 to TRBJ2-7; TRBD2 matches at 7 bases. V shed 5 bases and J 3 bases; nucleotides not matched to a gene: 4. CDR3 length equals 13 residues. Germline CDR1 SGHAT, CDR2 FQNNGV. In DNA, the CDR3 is TGTGCCAGCAGCCCGACGGGGGGCTACGAGCAGTACTTC. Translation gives CASSPTGGYEQYF.

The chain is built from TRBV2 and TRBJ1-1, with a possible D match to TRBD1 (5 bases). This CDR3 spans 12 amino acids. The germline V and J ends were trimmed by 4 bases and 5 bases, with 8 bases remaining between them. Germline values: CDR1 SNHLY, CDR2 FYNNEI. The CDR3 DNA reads TGTGCCAGCAGTGTCCAGGGTACTGAAGCTTTCTTT. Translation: CASSVQGTEAFF.

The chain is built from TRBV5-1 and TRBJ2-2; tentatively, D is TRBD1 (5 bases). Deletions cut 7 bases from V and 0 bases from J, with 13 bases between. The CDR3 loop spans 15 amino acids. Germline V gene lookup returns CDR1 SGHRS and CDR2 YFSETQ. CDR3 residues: CASVETATNTGELFF. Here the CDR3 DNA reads TGCGCCAGCGTGGAGACAGCTACGAACACCGGGGAGCTGTTTTTT.

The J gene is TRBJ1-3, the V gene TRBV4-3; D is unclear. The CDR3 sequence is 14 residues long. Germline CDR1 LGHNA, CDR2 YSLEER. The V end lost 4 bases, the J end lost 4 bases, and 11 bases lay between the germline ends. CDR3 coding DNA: TGCGCCAGCAGCCCGGGTGATGCCGGAAACACCATATATTTT. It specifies CASSPGDAGNTIYF.

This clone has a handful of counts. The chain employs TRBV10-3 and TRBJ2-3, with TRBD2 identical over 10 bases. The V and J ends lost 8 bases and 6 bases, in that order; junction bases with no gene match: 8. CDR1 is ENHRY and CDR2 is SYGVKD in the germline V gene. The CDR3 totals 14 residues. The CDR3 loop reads CAIGLAGAWDTQYF. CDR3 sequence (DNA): TGTGCCATCGGCCTAGCGGGGGCCTGGGATACGCAGTATTTT.

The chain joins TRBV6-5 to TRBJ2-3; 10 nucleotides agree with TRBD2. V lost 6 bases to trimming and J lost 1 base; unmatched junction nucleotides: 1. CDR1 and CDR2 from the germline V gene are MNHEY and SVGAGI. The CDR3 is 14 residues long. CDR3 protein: CASSTSGGTDTQYF. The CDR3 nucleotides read TGTGCCAGCAGCACTAGCGGGGGCACAGATACGCAGTATTTT.